Sequencing of this TCR beta chain was carried out in a study of T-cell memory formation after mild COVID-19. This clonotype was found a few times. In TCRdb, the 5' RACE reads were re-called with MiXCR into one record per CDR3 protein. The data hold about 140,000 distinct CDR3 sequences, with 11% to 15% observed a single time. CDR1 is MDHEN, CDR2 SYDVKM, per germline. This CDR3 is built from 13 residues. V dropped 5 bases and J dropped 15; count of bases not matched to a gene: 12. The sample consisted of PBMCs or a T cell subset sorted from them (not recorded which). The rearrangement links TRBV28 to TRBJ2-1; 8 nucleotides match TRBD2. This clonotype originated in an adult woman who had mild COVID-19 (a few samples of this study predate the infection). Cell type and time point are not known. The DNA for the CDR3 is TGTGCCAGCAGTCTAGGGACTAGTCGGGCCCTGTTCTTC. Residues: CASSLGTSRALFF.